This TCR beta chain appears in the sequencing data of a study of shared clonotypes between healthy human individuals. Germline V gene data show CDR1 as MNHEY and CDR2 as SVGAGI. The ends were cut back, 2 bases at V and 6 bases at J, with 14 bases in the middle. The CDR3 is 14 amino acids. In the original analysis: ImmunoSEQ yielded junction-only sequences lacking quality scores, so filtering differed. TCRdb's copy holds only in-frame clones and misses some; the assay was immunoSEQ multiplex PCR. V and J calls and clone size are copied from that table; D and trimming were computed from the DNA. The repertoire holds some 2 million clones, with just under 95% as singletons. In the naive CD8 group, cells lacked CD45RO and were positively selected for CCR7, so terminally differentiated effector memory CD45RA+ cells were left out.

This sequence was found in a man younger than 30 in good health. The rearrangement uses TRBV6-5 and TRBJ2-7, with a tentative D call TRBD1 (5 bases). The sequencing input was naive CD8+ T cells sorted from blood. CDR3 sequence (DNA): TGTGCCAGCAGTTACGGGGCCTTACCCTTCGAGCAGTACTTC. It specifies CASSYGALPFEQYF.